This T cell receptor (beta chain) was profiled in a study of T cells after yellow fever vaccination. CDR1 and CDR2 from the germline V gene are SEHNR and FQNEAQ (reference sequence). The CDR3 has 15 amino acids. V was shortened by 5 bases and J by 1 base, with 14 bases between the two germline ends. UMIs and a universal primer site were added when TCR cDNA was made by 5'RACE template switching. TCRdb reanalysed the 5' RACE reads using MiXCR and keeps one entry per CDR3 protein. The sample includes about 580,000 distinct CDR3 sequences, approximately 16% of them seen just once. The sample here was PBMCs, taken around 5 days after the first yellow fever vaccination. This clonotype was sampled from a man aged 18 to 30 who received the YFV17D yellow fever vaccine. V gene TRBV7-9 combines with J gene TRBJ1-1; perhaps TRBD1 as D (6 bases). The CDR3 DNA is TGTGCCAGCAGCCTGAGTCTAGGGGGGAACACTGAAGCTTTCTTT. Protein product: CASSLSLGGNTEAFF.